The TCR beta chain described here comes from a study of T-cell reconstitution after alpha-beta-depleted transplantation in children. This clonotype has ten or more counts. A TCRbeta library incorporating unique molecular identifiers was prepared. A single record per CDR3 protein comes from TCRdb applying MiXCR to the PCR reads. The profile shows 150,000 to 200,000 distinct CDR3 sequences, roughly 14% of them singletons. The V gene lost 6 bases and the J gene lost 0 bases, with 15 bases spanning the gap. Looked up from germline, CDR1 is DFQATT and CDR2 is SNEGSKA (reference sequence). The CDR3 runs to 14 residues.

The rearrangement joins TRBV20-1 to TRBJ2-7; no reliable D call. Sequencing used PBMCs from the stem cell graft donor, obtained from the stem cell graft. The sequence was obtained from a human donor who donated a stem cell graft to a child with acute lymphoblastic leukemia. The CDR3 nucleotides read TGCAGTGCCAATGCTTGGACCGGCTCCTACGAGCAGTACTTC. Translating gives CSANAWTGSYEQYF.